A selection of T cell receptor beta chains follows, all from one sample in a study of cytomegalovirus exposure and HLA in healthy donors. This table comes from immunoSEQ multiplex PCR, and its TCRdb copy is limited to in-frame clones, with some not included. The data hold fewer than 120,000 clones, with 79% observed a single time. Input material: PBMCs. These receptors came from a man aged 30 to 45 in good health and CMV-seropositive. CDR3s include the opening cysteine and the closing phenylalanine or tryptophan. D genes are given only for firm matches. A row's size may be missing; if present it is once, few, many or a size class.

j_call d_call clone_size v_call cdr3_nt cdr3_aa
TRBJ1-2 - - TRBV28 TGTGCCAGCAGTTTACGAACAGCGGGTTTTGGTGGCTACACCTTC CASSLRTAGFGGYTF
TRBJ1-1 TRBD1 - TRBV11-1 TGTGCCAGCAGCTTAGTTCTTCAGGGGGCTCCTGAAGCTTTCTTT CASSLVLQGAPEAFF
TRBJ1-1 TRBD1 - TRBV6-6 TGTGCCAGCAGGTGGGACAGGGAGATGAACACTGAAGCTTTCTTT CASRWDREMNTEAFF
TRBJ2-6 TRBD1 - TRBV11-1 TGTGCCAGCAGTACGCCGGGACAGGGAAGTACTGGGGCCAACGTCCTGACTTTC CASSTPGQGSTGANVLTF
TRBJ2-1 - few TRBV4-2 TGTGCCAGCAGCCCTTCCGTTAGCGGAGGGTACAATGAGCAGTTCTTC CASSPSVSGGYNEQFF
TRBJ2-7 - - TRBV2 TGTGCCAGCAGCCCAAGTATGGGAGACTACGAGCAGTACTTC CASSPSMGDYEQYF
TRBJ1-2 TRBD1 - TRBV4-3 TGCGCCAGCAGCCAAGTTTCCCTACAGGGGTGGGCCCAGGATGGCTACACCTTC CASSQVSLQGWAQDGYTF
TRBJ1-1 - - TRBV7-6 TGTGCCAGCAGCCCCACCTCGAAAATCGGTGAAGCTTTCTTT CASSPTSKIGEAFF
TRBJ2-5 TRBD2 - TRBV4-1 TGCGCCAGCAGCCAAGATCCAGGACTAGCGGGGATACAAGAGACCCAGTACTTC CASSQDPGLAGIQETQYF
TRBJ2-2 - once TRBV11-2 TGTGCCAGCAGCTTAAGAATAGGAGGGGGCAACACCGGGGAGCTGTTTTTT CASSLRIGGGNTGELFF
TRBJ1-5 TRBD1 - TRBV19 TGTGCCAGTATTACCGGGACAGGTAATCAGCCCCAGCATTTT CASITGTGNQPQHF
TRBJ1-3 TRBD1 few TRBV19 TGTGCCAGTAGCCCGGGACAGGAGGGAAACACCATATATTTT CASSPGQEGNTIYF
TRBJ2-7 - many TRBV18 TGTGCCAGCTCCCACGGCGCCAGGGCCTACGAGCAGTACTTC CASSHGARAYEQYF